This TCR beta chain was found in a study of shared clonotypes between healthy human individuals. Nashville, Tennessee was home to all donors, each a Caucasian adult. Deep-level settings were used for running the assay. Sequenced by immunoSEQ multiplex PCR; TCRdb stores in-frame clones only, minus some. The sample comprises over a million clones, over 95% of which are singletons, and roughly 1.2% rests with the top ten. CDR3 length: 11 residues. CDR1 and CDR2 from the germline V gene are MDHEN and SYDVKM. V lost 3 bases to trimming and J lost 7 bases, with 6 bases between them. This sequence joins TRBV28 and TRBJ1-2; D is unresolved. The clonotype comes from a man aged 25-45 years in good health. The sample taken for sequencing was naive CD4+ T cells sorted from blood. Subset described: CD45RA+ positively selected. CDR3 in amino acids: CASSLRIGYTF. The CDR3 DNA reads TGTGCCAGCAGTTTGAGGATTGGCTACACCTTC.